This TCR beta chain was found in a study of spatial heterogeneity in lung cancer (dated by TCRdb to 2018 to 2020). Study-level background: Samples were obtained from 65 to 90 patients with early-stage, untreated non-small cell lung cancer from the lung TRACERx cohort. In non-small cell lung cancer, the study made a quantitative comparison of TCR alpha and beta repertoires among multiple tumor regions, matched nontumor lung and blood. More beta-chain than alpha-chain transcripts were consistently detected, likely reflecting higher beta-chain transcript abundance. Follow-up PBMC samples were sequenced whenever available, and the median time to follow-up was approximately two years after resection. Both alpha and beta chains were TCR-sequenced in samples taken at surgery, namely 220 tumor regions, 61 to 65 matched nontumor lung samples and some 53 PBMC samples. In the raw uncorrected reads, each unique combination of TCR and UMI appeared more than ten times on average. The study linked features of the TCR repertoire to counts of nonsynonymous mutations, which were determined by whole-exome sequencing of tumor tissue. Results and caveats for the whole study, not just this receptor: Additional single-cell paired TCR alpha and beta sequencing was considered necessary to confirm, at a functional level, the hypothesis that regional TCRs recognize regional mutations. Only 13 to 15 patients were included in comparisons of baseline and follow-up blood repertoires. Ubiquitous expanded tumor TCRs were found in blood more often at tumor resection than at routine follow-up.

This clonotype was counted between two and nine times. The antigen it binds to is not known. No quality values exist for individual bases; no much larger clone is one base distant. This specimen's time point label, per the study, means: blood at routine non-recurrence follow-up after resection. For TCR sequencing, whole RNA was extracted from tumor and nontumor lung tissue, or from cryopreserved PBMC samples, and no cell sorting was done. Patients were selected for TCR sequencing only if sufficient RNA was available from at least two tumor regions. Library method: 5' RACE. The sequencer was a NextSeq 500. In the TCR library protocol, a unique molecular identifier was attached to each TCR cDNA molecule so that PCR and sequencing errors could be corrected. The authors' pipeline ran thus. TCR identification, UMI-based error correction and CDR3 extraction were performed with Decombinator tools. TCRs above a frequency of 2 per 1,000, corresponding to the top 1% of the tumor frequency distribution, were defined as expanded. Rényi diversity was computed with the R vegan package after subsampling each repertoire 100 times to 5,000 TCRs. CDR3 similarity networks were constructed using string-kernel similarity of amino acid triplets, with links drawn between CDR3s whose pairwise similarity was above 0.82. TCRdb took the public reads, trimmed them with fastp at Q25, ran MiXCR for clone calling and kept in-frame beta chains. Duplicate CDR3 protein sequences are folded into a single record with the most common DNA and genes. None of the V and J calls come from the authors' own analysis; TCRdb made them. This sample comprises more than 95,000 distinct CDR3 sequences, 10% to 15% of them detected only once. The ten largest clones capture around 16% of the sample.

Compared with germline, V lacks 2 bases and J lacks 5 bases; bases without a gene match: 7. The germline V gene provides CDR1 MDHEN and CDR2 SYDVKM. From its cysteine to its phenylalanine, the CDR3 spans 15 amino acids. The read is trimmed to its CDR3 DNA, 45 bases read in frame from base 1. The chain employs TRBV28 and TRBJ2-3; 7 bases in the middle match TRBD1. The starting material was PBMCs, obtained at follow-up. The sequence was obtained from a male donor with early-stage non-small cell lung cancer. The nucleotide sequence reads as follows: TGTGCCAGCAGTTTAGGACAGGAACCGGGAGATACGCAGTATTTT. Translated, it gives CASSLGQEPGDTQYF.